One sample yielded the 24 T cell receptor beta chains listed below, sequenced in a study of blood T cell repertoires in COVID-19. Generated by immunoSEQ multiplex PCR, the TCRdb table keeps only in-frame clones and is missing some. The sample comprises over 250,000 clones, 85% to 90% of which are singletons, and 13% rests with the top ten. What was sequenced was peripheral blood. The source is a human donor in a cohort sampled during active COVID-19.

The chain has TRBV6-5 and TRBJ2-1; 9 bases are a match to TRBD1. The junction had 10 bases not matched to a gene; V was cut back by 6 bases and J by 7 bases. The CDR3 extends over 15 amino acids. The germline V gene encodes CDR1 MNHEY and CDR2 SVGAGI. CDR3 DNA sequence: TGTGCCAGCAGACTCCGGGACAGGGACGGGAATGAGCAGTTCTTC. Its translation: CASRLRDRDGNEQFF.

V gene TRBV28 combines with J gene TRBJ1-1, with D hard to call. This CDR3 spans 15 amino acids. CDR1 MDHEN and CDR2 SYDVKM come from the germline V gene. V was cut by 2 bases and J by 4 bases, with 14 bases left in between. The CDR3 DNA is TGTGCCAGCAGTTTACCCCCTCTAGGCAGCACTGAAGCTTTCTTT. Translating it yields CASSLPPLGSTEAFF.

This clone occurred many times. This chain uses TRBV2 with TRBJ1-2; TRBD1 aligns across 8 bases. CDR1 is SNHLY, CDR2 FYNNEI, per germline. The CDR3 runs to 13 residues. V trimming: 4 bases; J trimming: 7 bases; junction bases outside the gene matches: 5. This chain's CDR3 is CASSVGQVAGYTF. For the CDR3, the DNA is TGTGCCAGCAGTGTGGGACAGGTGGCTGGCTACACCTTC. Full variable domain (outside the CDR3, taken from reference TRBV2 and TRBJ1-2): EPEVTQTPSHQVTQMGQEVILRCVPISNHLYFYWYRQILGQKVEFLVSFYNNEISEKSEIFDDQFSVERPDGSNFTLKIRSTKLEDSAMYFCASSVGQVAGYTFGSGTRLTVV.

With regard to this clone: Other DNA sequences in this sample translate to the same CDR3. CDR3 sequence: CASSLAGGETQYF. CDR3 sequence (DNA): TGTGCCAGCAGTCTAGCGGGAGGGGAGACCCAGTACTTC. This chain joins TRBV28 and TRBJ2-5, with 12 bases aligning to TRBD2. J was trimmed by 5 bases and V by 5 bases; bases with no gene match: 0. The CDR3 spans 13 residues. Looked up from germline, CDR1 is MDHEN and CDR2 is SYDVKM.

CDR3 loop: CASSLSEGAHKAFF. CDR3 in DNA: TGTGCCAGCAGCTTAAGTGAAGGGGCACACAAAGCTTTCTTT. The rearrangement joins TRBV7-9 to TRBJ1-1, with D perhaps TRBD1 (5 bases). The CDR3 totals 14 residues. V lost 2 bases to trimming and J lost 9 bases, with 16 bases between them. Germline CDR1 is SEHNR and CDR2 is FQNEAQ (reference sequence).

The chain joins TRBV2 to TRBJ2-7; 7 bases line up with TRBD1. The ends lost 6 bases at V and 0 bases at J; junction bases unmatched: 5. Germline CDR1 reads SNHLY; CDR2 reads FYNNEI. The CDR3 totals 14 residues. CDR3 sequence reads: CASRGQTGSYEQYF. In DNA form, the CDR3 reads TGTGCCAGCAGGGGACAGACCGGCTCCTACGAGCAGTACTTC.

This rearrangement joins TRBV4-2 to TRBJ2-2, with 7 bases that match TRBD2. Germline lookup yields CDR1 LGHNA and CDR2 YNFKEQ. This CDR3 contains 17 residues. Trimming took 4 bases from V and 1 from J; bases not matched to a gene: 9. The chain's CDR3 is CASSLGGGLLNTGELFF. CDR3 sequence (DNA): TGTGCCAGCAGCCTTGGGGGGGGTCTCTTGAACACCGGGGAGCTGTTTTTT.

This chain connects TRBV18 to TRBJ2-7; 11 nucleotides match TRBD1. Germline trimming cut 4 bases from V and 5 bases from J; bases unmatched to any gene: 10. Germline V gives CDR1 KGHSH, CDR2 LQKENI. CDR3 length: 16 residues. The CDR3 DNA reads as TGTGCCAGCTCACGGTATCCGGGACAGGGGGAGGACGAGCAGTACTTC. Encoded protein: CASSRYPGQGEDEQYF.

The table lists this clone with a count of one. The chain uses TRBV19 and TRBJ1-5; D call uncertain. CDR1 LNHDA and CDR2 SQIVND come from the germline V gene (reference sequence). V was trimmed by 3 bases and J by 7 bases, leaving 7 bases between them. The CDR3 runs 12 residues. The DNA of the CDR3 is TGTGCCAGTAGTATCAGTCCCCAGCCCCAGCATTTT. This translates into CASSISPQPQHF.

V is TRBV20-1 and J is TRBJ2-1, with 13 bases fitting TRBD2. V was pared by 3 bases and J by 6 bases, with 8 bases of the junction left unmatched. Germline assignment: CDR1 DFQATT and CDR2 SNEGSKA (reference sequence). The CDR3 totals 16 residues. For the CDR3, the DNA is TGCAGTGCTAGTTCCGGGACTAGCGGGATGGGCAATGAGCAGTTCTTC. Translation gives CSASSGTSGMGNEQFF.

This clone was seen a single time. The chain is built from TRBV19 and TRBJ2-2; 10 bases are a match to TRBD2. V shed 6 bases, J shed 5 bases, and the junction held 3 bases outside the gene matches. CDR1 LNHDA and CDR2 SQIVND come from the germline V gene (reference sequence). The CDR3 length is 14 residues. The CDR3 loop is CASRNSGRTGELFF. The CDR3 coding sequence is TGTGCCAGTAGAAATAGCGGGAGGACCGGGGAGCTGTTTTTT.

This sequence joins TRBV9 and TRBJ2-1; 7 bases match TRBD2. The junction had 7 bases not matched to a gene; V was cut back by 2 bases and J by 8 bases. CDR1 is SGDLS, CDR2 YYNGEE, per germline. CDR3 size: 14 residues. The CDR3 region is CASSVGTTGHEQFF. The CDR3 DNA reads as TGTGCCAGCAGCGTCGGGACTACCGGGCATGAGCAGTTCTTC. Based on the CDR3 plus reference TRBV9 and TRBJ2-1, the full variable domain is DSGVTQTPKHLITATGQRVTLRCSPRSGDLSVYWYQQSLDQGLQFLIQYYNGEERAKGNILERFSAQQFPDLHSELNLSSLELGDSALYFCASSVGTTGHEQFFGPGTRLTVL.

The rearrangement joins TRBV3-1 (or the pseudogene TRBV3-2) to TRBJ2-3; no firm D call. The V and J ends lost 1 base and 8 bases respectively, with 4 bases between them. The CDR3 contains 11 residues. Germline CDR1 is LGHDT and CDR2 is YNNKEL (reference sequence). CDR3: CASSQGSTQYF. CDR3 DNA sequence: TGTGCCAGCAGCCAAGGCAGTACGCAGTATTTT.

This chain links TRBV18 with TRBJ2-7, with D tentatively TRBD2 (8 bases). The CDR3 is 22 amino acids. V dropped 1 base and J dropped 3 bases, with 34 bases sitting between them. Germline CDR1 KGHSH, CDR2 LQKENI. CDR3 coding DNA: TGTGCCAGCTCACCACTAAGAAAAGGACAGGTACTTAGCGGGAAACCGTACTACGAGCAGTACTTC. It codes for CASSPLRKGQVLSGKPYYEQYF.

The rearrangement uses TRBV5-5 and TRBJ2-5; TRBD2 matches 7 bases. This CDR3 is built from 16 residues. V dropped 1 base and J dropped 3; count of bases not matched to a gene: 9. The germline V gene has CDR1 SGHKS and CDR2 YYEKEE (reference sequence). This CDR3 is CASSLFGGRGKETQYF. CDR3 DNA sequence: TGTGCCAGCAGCTTGTTTGGAGGGAGGGGAAAAGAGACCCAGTACTTC.

The genes are TRBV6-1 and TRBJ1-2, with 9 positions matching TRBD1. The J segment lost 6 bases and the V segment lost 3 bases, leaving 8 bases of the junction unmatched. The CDR3 sequence is 15 residues long. From germline, CDR1 is MNHNS and CDR2 SASEGT. CDR3 sequence (DNA): TGTGCCAGCAGTGACCCACAGGGGGCGGTCAATGGCTACACCTTC. As protein: CASSDPQGAVNGYTF.

The CDR3: CASSHLTINSPLHF. The CDR3 DNA follows: TGTGCCAGCAGCCACCTGACTATTAATTCACCCCTCCACTTT. V and J are TRBV3-1 (or the pseudogene TRBV3-2) and TRBJ1-6; no clear D. The germline V gene has CDR1 LGHDT and CDR2 YNNKEL (reference sequence). V lost 3 bases and J lost 6, with 9 bases in between. CDR3 size: 14 residues.

The chain couples TRBV4-1 to TRBJ2-5; the match to TRBD2 covers 7 bases. CDR1 and CDR2 from the germline V gene are MGHRA and YSYEKL. After removal of 1 base from V and 4 bases from J, the junction contained 3 bases not matched to a gene. The CDR3 length is 14 residues. The chain's CDR3 is CASSQAGRVETQYF. Written as DNA, the CDR3 is TGCGCCAGCAGCCAAGCGGGGAGGGTAGAGACCCAGTACTTC.

V is TRBV29-1 and J is TRBJ1-2; 7 bases match TRBD1. The CDR3 length is 12 residues. Trimming at V came to 7 bases and at J to 5 bases, leaving 7 bases not matched to a gene. Per the germline V gene, CDR1 is SQVTM and CDR2 is ANQGSEA. The CDR3 nucleotides read TGCAGCGGAGGGGGCTACGGGTATGGCTACACCTTC. Protein sequence: CSGGGYGYGYTF.

The V call is TRBV23-1, the J call TRBJ2-3; 9 bases are shared with TRBD1. TRBV23-1 is annotated as an ORF whose role is uncertain. The CDR3 has 18 residues. After removal of 6 bases from V and 0 bases from J, the junction contained 13 bases not matched to a gene. The CDR3 loop reads CASSRDRVGRRSTDTQYF. The CDR3 bases are TGCGCCAGCAGCAGGGACAGGGTGGGACGGAGGAGCACAGATACGCAGTATTTT.

This clone appeared once. V usage is TRBV30 and J usage is TRBJ1-2, with D hard to call. Trimming took off 3 bases at V and 8 bases at J, with 19 bases between the two ends. The CDR3 has 14 amino acids. Germline CDR1 reads GTSNPN; CDR2 reads SVGIG (reference sequence). CDR3 region: CAWRGWQTSVGYTF. The CDR3 nucleotides read TGTGCCTGGAGGGGCTGGCAGACCTCGGTGGGCTACACCTTC.

The chain joins TRBV2 to TRBJ2-4; a weak D match, TRBD2 (5 bases). Trimming removed 10 bases at V and 0 bases at J, with 16 bases between. Germline V gives CDR1 SNHLY, CDR2 FYNNEI. The CDR3 is 15 amino acids. The CDR3 sequence is CATASRGLAKNIQYF. Here the CDR3 DNA reads TGTGCCACAGCTTCGCGAGGGCTAGCCAAAAACATTCAGTACTTC.

This clone was counted a single time. The rearrangement links TRBV29-1 to TRBJ2-1; D may be TRBD1 (5 bases). The CDR3 is made up of 13 amino acids. Looked up from germline, CDR1 is SQVTM and CDR2 is ANQGSEA. In DNA, the CDR3 is TGCAGTACACCAGGGTACCGGGCCAATGAGCAGTTCTTC. Protein sequence: CSTPGYRANEQFF.

The chain uses TRBV6-2 or TRBV6-3 and TRBJ1-1; 7 bases are shared with TRBD1. There are 14 residues in the CDR3. CDR1 and CDR2 (germline): MNHEY, SVGEGT. Losses at the gene ends were 2 bases for V and 2 bases for J; bases not matched to a gene: 2. This chain's CDR3 is CASSYRTGNTEAFF. For the CDR3, the DNA is TGTGCCAGCAGTTACCGGACAGGTAACACTGAAGCTTTCTTT.